This T cell receptor beta chain is from a study of tumor and adjacent non-tumor tissue in lung cancer. Study context: The cohort had 12 to 13 adenocarcinoma, a couple of squamous cell and 1 small cell patients. On average, productive TCRbeta reads reached roughly 3.9 million per sample.

As regards this clonotype: The conserved phenylalanine or tryptophan normally closing the CDR3 is absent here, so this likely arose from a read error.

A modified ARM-PCR protocol with three rounds of nested PCR amplified TCRbeta. TCRdb used MiXCR to reprocess the multiplex PCR reads, holding one entry per CDR3 protein. In the table there are some 74,000 distinct CDR3 sequences, roughly two thirds of which are singletons. No cell sorting was done before RNA was extracted from the tissue. Newly diagnosed lung cancer patients had thoracic surgery in China, August–late 2014, without prior chemotherapy. The sequencing input was lung tumor tissue. The clonotype was recovered from a woman in her 40s with non-small cell lung cancer.

The CDR3 spells CASSQDGQFNQLQHL. In DNA form, the CDR3 reads TGTGCCAGCAGCCAAGACGGGCAGTTCAATCAGCTCCAGCATCTT. The chain carries TRBV4-2 and TRBJ1-5; D gene ambiguous. CDR3 length: 15 residues. CDR1 LGHNA and CDR2 YNFKEQ come from the germline V gene.